This T cell receptor (beta chain) was captured in a study of blood T cell repertoires in COVID-19. Study-level information: Samples taken during acute and convalescent COVID-19 were collected in the United States, Italy and Spain. Nucleic acid was either cDNA or gDNA, and it came from T cells, B-cell-depleted T cells, or PBMCs.

Germline V CDR1 and CDR2: SGDLS, YYNGEE. V was cut by 2 bases and J by 4 bases, with 9 bases left in between. The CDR3 consists of 14 residues. Authors' methods: For nucleated cells, counts were estimated from reference gene primer amplification. Some clones are missing from TCRdb's copy, which holds only in-frame ones; the method was immunoSEQ multiplex PCR. V and J calls and clone size are those listed in that table; D and trimming were worked out from the DNA. This table has 50,000 or so clones, approximately 84% appearing once. V usage is TRBV9 and J usage is TRBJ1-4; no reliable D call. The sample was peripheral blood. This receptor was obtained from a human donor in a cohort sampled during active COVID-19. CDR3 sequence reads: CASSVEGDNEKLFF. CDR3 coding DNA: TGTGCCAGCAGCGTGGAGGGCGATAATGAAAAACTGTTTTTT.